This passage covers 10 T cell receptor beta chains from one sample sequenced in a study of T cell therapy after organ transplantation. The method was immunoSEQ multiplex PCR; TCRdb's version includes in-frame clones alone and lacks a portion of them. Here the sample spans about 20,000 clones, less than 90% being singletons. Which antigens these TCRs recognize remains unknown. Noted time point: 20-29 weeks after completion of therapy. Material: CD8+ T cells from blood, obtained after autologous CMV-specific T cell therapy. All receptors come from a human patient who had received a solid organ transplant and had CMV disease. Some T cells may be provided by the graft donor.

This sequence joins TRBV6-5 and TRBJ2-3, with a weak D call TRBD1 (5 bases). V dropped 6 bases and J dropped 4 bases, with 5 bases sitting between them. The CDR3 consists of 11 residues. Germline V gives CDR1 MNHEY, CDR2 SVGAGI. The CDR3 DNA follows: TGTGCCAGCAGGGGGCCAGATACGCAGTATTTT. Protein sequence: CASRGPDTQYF.

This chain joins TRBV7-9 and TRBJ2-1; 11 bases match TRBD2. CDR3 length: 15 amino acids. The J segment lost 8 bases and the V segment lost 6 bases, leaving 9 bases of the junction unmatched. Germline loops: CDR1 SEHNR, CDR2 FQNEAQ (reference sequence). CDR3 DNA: TGTGCCAGCAGTTCCGGGACTAGCGGATGGGATGAGCAGTTCTTC. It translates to CASSSGTSGWDEQFF.

CDR3 loop: CASSLVGGAITEAFF. The CDR3 bases are TGCGCCAGCAGCTTGGTAGGGGGCGCGATCACTGAAGCTTTCTTT. This chain links TRBV5-1 with TRBJ1-1; 7 nucleotides align to TRBD1. The length of the CDR3 is 15 residues. V was pared by 0 bases and J by 4 bases, with 6 bases of the junction left unmatched. Per the germline V gene, CDR1 is SGHRS and CDR2 is YFSETQ.

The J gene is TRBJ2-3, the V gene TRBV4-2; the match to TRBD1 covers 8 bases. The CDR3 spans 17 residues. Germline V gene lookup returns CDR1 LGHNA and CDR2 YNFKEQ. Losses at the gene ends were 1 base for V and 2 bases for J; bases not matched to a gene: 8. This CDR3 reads CASSQVATGAITDTQYF. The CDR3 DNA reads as TGTGCCAGCAGCCAAGTCGCGACAGGGGCCATCACAGATACGCAGTATTTT.

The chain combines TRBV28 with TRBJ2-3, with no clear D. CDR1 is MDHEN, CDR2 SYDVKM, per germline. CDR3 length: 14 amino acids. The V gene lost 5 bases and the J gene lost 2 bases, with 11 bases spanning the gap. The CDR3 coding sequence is TGTGCCAGCAGTCCCCTGGGAATCACAGATACGCAGTATTTT. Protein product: CASSPLGITDTQYF.

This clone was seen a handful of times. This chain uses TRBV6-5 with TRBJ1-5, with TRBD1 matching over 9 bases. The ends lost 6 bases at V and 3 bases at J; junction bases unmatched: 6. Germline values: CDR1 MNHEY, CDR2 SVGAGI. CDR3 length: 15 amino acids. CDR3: CASSGGTGNNQPQHF. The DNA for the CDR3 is TGTGCCAGCAGCGGCGGGACAGGGAACAATCAGCCCCAGCATTTT.

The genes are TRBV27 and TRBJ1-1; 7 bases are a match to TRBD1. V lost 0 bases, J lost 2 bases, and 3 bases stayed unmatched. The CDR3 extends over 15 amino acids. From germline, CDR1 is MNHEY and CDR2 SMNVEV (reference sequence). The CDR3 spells CASSLSGQENTEAFF. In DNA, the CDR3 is TGTGCCAGCAGTTTATCAGGACAGGAAAACACTGAAGCTTTCTTT.

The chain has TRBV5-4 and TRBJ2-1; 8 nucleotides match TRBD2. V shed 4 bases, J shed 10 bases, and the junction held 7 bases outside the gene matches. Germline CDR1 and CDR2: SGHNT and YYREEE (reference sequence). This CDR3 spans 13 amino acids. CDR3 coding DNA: TGTGCCAGCAGCAACTTAGCGGGACCCGAGCAGTTCTTC. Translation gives CASSNLAGPEQFF. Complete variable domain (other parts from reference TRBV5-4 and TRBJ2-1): ETGVTQSPTHLIKTRGQQVTLRCSSQSGHNTVSWYQQALGQGPQFIFQYYREEENGRGNFPPRFSGLQFPNYSSELNVNALELDDSALYLCASSNLAGPEQFFGPGTRLTVL.

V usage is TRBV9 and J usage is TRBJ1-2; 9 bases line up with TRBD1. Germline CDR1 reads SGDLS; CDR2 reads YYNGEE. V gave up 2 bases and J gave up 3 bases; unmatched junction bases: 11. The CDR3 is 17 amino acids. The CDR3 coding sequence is TGTGCCAGCAGCGTTGGGACAGGGATCGGTGTCGACTATGGCTACACCTTC. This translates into CASSVGTGIGVDYGYTF.

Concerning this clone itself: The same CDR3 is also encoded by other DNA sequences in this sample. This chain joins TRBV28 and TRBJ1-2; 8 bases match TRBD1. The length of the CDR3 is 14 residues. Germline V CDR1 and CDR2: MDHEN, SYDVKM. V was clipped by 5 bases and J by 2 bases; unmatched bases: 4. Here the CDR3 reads CASSDRGPNYGYTF. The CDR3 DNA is TGTGCCAGCAGTGACAGGGGCCCGAACTATGGCTACACCTTC.